This T cell receptor beta chain is drawn from a study of patients and donors after allogeneic stem cell transplantation. This clonotype was counted only a few times. V gave up 1 base and J gave up 2 bases, with 8 bases separating them. Germline V gene lookup returns CDR1 LNHNV and CDR2 YYDKDF (reference sequence). The CDR3 totals 14 residues. In TCRdb, the RT-PCR reads were re-called with MiXCR into one record per CDR3 protein. The sample comprises more than 850,000 distinct CDR3 sequences, under 20% of which are singletons, and roughly 6% rests with the top ten. The receptor comes from a human donor who was either an allogeneic HSCT recipient or a stem cell or donor lymphocyte infusion donor (not recorded which). It is not recorded whose cells these are; they may come from a transplant donor. The chain recombines TRBV15 with TRBJ1-1; D uncertain. Sequenced material: blood, either unsorted or a sorted T cell fraction (not recorded which). The CDR3 region has the DNA TGTGCCACCAGCAGAGGAGGCCGAAACACTGAAGCTTTCTTT. Its translation is CATSRGGRNTEAFF.